These 28 T cell receptor beta chains came from one sample sequenced in a study of neurological immune-mediated disorders. TCRdb re-called the 5' RACE reads with MiXCR, one entry per CDR3 protein. Of under 80,000 distinct CDR3 sequences detected, under 5% appear once; the ten largest clones hold less than 3.5%. Material for sequencing was PBMCs. These TCRs come from a woman aged 50 to 60 with multiple sclerosis.

This clonotype was observed many times. V usage is TRBV5-1 and J usage is TRBJ2-1, with a weak D call TRBD1 (5 bases). Germline V CDR1 and CDR2: SGHRS, YFSETQ. Deletions cut 0 bases from V and 7 bases from J, with 11 bases between. The CDR3 has 14 amino acids. The CDR3: CASSLGGRDNEQFF. In nucleotides, the CDR3 is TGCGCCAGCAGCTTGGGGGGCAGGGATAATGAGCAGTTCTTC. The full variable domain, in which reference TRBV5-1 and TRBJ2-1 provide the parts outside the CDR3, is KAGVTQTPRYLIKTRGQQVTLSCSPISGHRSVSWYQQTPGQGLQFLFEYFSETQRNKGNFPGRFSGRQFSNSRSEMNVSTLELGDSALYLCASSLGGRDNEQFFGPGTRLTVL.

This clonotype was seen at least ten times. The chain uses TRBV20-1 and TRBJ2-3; 16 bases line up with TRBD2. The CDR3 loop spans 16 amino acids. Germline CDR1 reads DFQATT; CDR2 reads SNEGSKA (reference sequence). With 6 bases clipped from V and 4 bases from J, the junction kept 7 bases outside the gene matches. CDR3 protein: CSAKGLAGGQSDTQYF. DNA for the CDR3: TGCAGTGCCAAGGGACTAGCGGGGGGGCAATCAGATACGCAGTATTTT.

Ten or more counts support this clonotype. The CDR3: CASRPHGTYKDEQFF. CDR3 in DNA: TGTGCCAGCAGGCCACATGGGACGTATAAGGATGAGCAGTTCTTC. J is TRBJ2-1 and V is TRBV3-1; D could derive from TRBD1 or TRBD2 (5 bases each). V lost 6 bases and J 8 bases, leaving 20 bases between the germline ends. The germline V gene encodes CDR1 LGHDT and CDR2 YNNKEL (reference sequence). The CDR3 runs to 15 residues.

The gene calls are TRBV5-1 and TRBJ2-3; the D is unclear. V was clipped by 0 bases and J by 4 bases, with 12 bases between them. The germline CDR1 and CDR2 sequences are SGHRS and YFSETQ. The CDR3 loop spans 15 amino acids. CDR3 protein: CASSLGAWEADTQYF. The CDR3 nucleotides are TGCGCCAGCAGCTTGGGGGCCTGGGAAGCAGATACGCAGTATTTT.

This clonotype was counted ten times or more. The chain uses TRBV5-1 and TRBJ1-1; 8 bases are shared with TRBD1. The CDR3 extends over 15 amino acids. Trimming cost V 4 bases and J 1 base; bases outside gene matches: 6. Per the germline V gene, CDR1 is SGHRS and CDR2 is YFSETQ. The CDR3 region has the DNA TGCGCCAGCAGCCCCTGGACAGGGAGGAACACTGAAGCTTTCTTT. Its protein product is CASSPWTGRNTEAFF.

The chain carries TRBV4-1 and TRBJ1-1; D call uncertain. The CDR3 has 11 residues. Trimming shortened V by 6 bases and J by 11 bases, and 13 bases separated the two germline ends. CDR1 and CDR2 from the germline V gene are MGHRA and YSYEKL. The chain's CDR3 is CASRRSNAAFF. CDR3 nucleotides: TGCGCCAGCAGAAGATCAAATGCGGCTTTCTTT.

This clonotype has at least ten counts. The chain couples TRBV7-2 to TRBJ1-5, with D perhaps matching TRBD1 (5 bases). From germline, CDR1 is SGHTA and CDR2 FQGNSA. The ends were cut back, 3 bases at V and 6 bases at J, with 12 bases in the middle. This CDR3 is built from 14 residues. In nucleotides, the CDR3 is TGTGCCAGCAGCTTTGGGGCAGCGGGTCAGCCCCAGCATTTT. Its protein is CASSFGAAGQPQHF.

This clonotype appeared many times. The chain recombines TRBV5-1 with TRBJ1-2; the D is unclear. The V and J ends lost 4 bases and 8 bases respectively, with 21 bases between them. In germline, CDR1 is SGHRS, CDR2 YFSETQ. The CDR3 is 15 amino acids. CDR3 sequence: CASSPSWAVLDGYTF. CDR3 coding DNA: TGCGCCAGCAGCCCCTCTTGGGCGGTATTAGACGGCTACACCTTC.

Sample share makes this clonotype medium-sized (0.01 to 0.1%). V gene TRBV9 combines with J gene TRBJ2-7; 7 nucleotides match TRBD1. Per the germline V gene, CDR1 is SGDLS and CDR2 is YYNGEE. Trimming at V came to 4 bases and at J to 7 bases, leaving 17 bases not matched to a gene. This CDR3 spans 16 amino acids. In nucleotides, the CDR3 is TGTGCCAGCAGCAGCCGAGCTACAGGGGCCTTCGGGGAGCAGTACGTC. Residues: CASSSRATGAFGEQYV.

The chain has TRBV4-3 and TRBJ2-3; D is unclear. The CDR3 runs 15 residues. Germline V gives CDR1 LGHNA, CDR2 YSLEER. The V gene lost 2 bases and the J gene lost 3 bases, with 12 bases spanning the gap. The CDR3 DNA follows: TGCGCCAGCAGCCAATTCTTGGGCGGAACAGATACGCAGTATTTT. Its translation: CASSQFLGGTDTQYF.

About this clonotype: Germline and junction disagree at one end, which may indicate a read error. The gene calls are TRBV9 and TRBJ1-6; the D gene is possibly TRBD1 (5 bases). CDR1 and CDR2 from the germline V gene are SGDLS and YYNGEE. The CDR3 sequence is 14 residues long. The CDR3 bases are TGTGCCAGCAGCGTAGCAGGGACCTCTTCACCCCTCAACTTT. Its protein product is CASSVAGTSSPLNF.

This clonotype has at least ten counts. V usage is TRBV11-2 and J usage is TRBJ2-3; D possibly corresponds to TRBD2 (5 bases). Trimming cost V 1 base and J 2 bases, with 16 bases left between them. The CDR3 extends over 17 amino acids. From germline, CDR1 is SGHAT and CDR2 FQNNGV. In nucleotides, the CDR3 is TGTGCCAGCAGCTTAGTTCAACTAGTCGTGGCCACAGATACGCAGTATTTT. Protein product: CASSLVQLVVATDTQYF.

The sample holds many counts of this clonotype. The chain has TRBV12-3 or TRBV12-4 and TRBJ1-6; D not resolved. V was pared by 3 bases and J by 9 bases, with 6 bases between. The CDR3 length is 12 residues. Here the CDR3 reads CASSFLGSPLHF. CDR3 coding DNA: TGTGCCAGCAGTTTTTTAGGTTCACCCCTCCACTTT.

The sample holds many counts of this clonotype. The rearrangement uses TRBV6-6 and TRBJ2-3; 15 bases are a match to TRBD2. Looked up from germline, CDR1 is MNHNY and CDR2 is SVGAGI (reference sequence). The V segment lost 5 bases and the J segment 3 bases; nucleotides outside the gene matches: 6. This CDR3 comprises 17 residues. The CDR3 coding sequence is TGTGCCAGCAGTCGCCGAGGACTAGCGGGGGGGACAGATACGCAGTATTTT. It specifies CASSRRGLAGGTDTQYF.

This clonotype was counted ten times or more. The chain carries TRBV5-1 and TRBJ1-1; 7 nucleotides align to TRBD1. Per the germline V gene, CDR1 is SGHRS and CDR2 is YFSETQ. CDR3 length equals 13 residues. V gave up 4 bases and J gave up 1 base; unmatched junction bases: 1. The CDR3 region has the DNA TGCGCCAGCAGCCGGGACAGGAACACTGAAGCTTTCTTT. This translates into CASSRDRNTEAFF.

This clonotype was observed many times. The chain couples TRBV7-2 to TRBJ1-5, with a weak D call TRBD1 (6 bases). The V end lost 4 bases, the J end lost 5 bases, and 9 bases lay between the germline ends. Germline V gene data show CDR1 as SGHTA and CDR2 as FQGNSA. This CDR3 region has 13 residues. CDR3 sequence: CASSWGQHQPQHF. The CDR3 region has the DNA TGTGCCAGCAGCTGGGGACAACATCAGCCCCAGCATTTT.

This clonotype was seen at least ten times. The chain combines TRBV18 with TRBJ1-1; 7 bases are shared with TRBD1. This CDR3 is 14 amino acids long. Losses at the gene ends were 3 bases for V and 1 base for J; bases not matched to a gene: 2. Germline V CDR1 and CDR2: KGHSH, LQKENI. CDR3 loop: CASSPQGGNTEAFF. In nucleotides, the CDR3 is TGTGCCAGCTCACCGCAGGGGGGGAACACTGAAGCTTTCTTT.

This clonotype was counted many times. The rearrangement uses TRBV5-5 and TRBJ1-5; D not resolved. The CDR3 covers 13 residues. In germline, CDR1 is SGHKS, CDR2 YYEKEE (reference sequence). V was trimmed by 4 bases and J by 11 bases, leaving 16 bases between them. The CDR3 DNA follows: TGTGCCAGCAGCCCTTTAGAGAAATCAGCCCAGCATTTT. It specifies CASSPLEKSAQHF.

Many counts were recorded for this clonotype. This chain uses TRBV7-9 with TRBJ2-5; 8 bases are shared with TRBD2. The V gene's germline CDR1 is SEHNR and CDR2 FQNEAQ (reference sequence). V trimming: 10 bases; J trimming: 5 bases; junction bases outside the gene matches: 12. The CDR3 covers 14 residues. CDR3 sequence: CAIAGFMVQETQYF. The CDR3 nucleotides read TGTGCCATAGCGGGGTTTATGGTACAGGAGACCCAGTACTTC.

The sample holds many counts of this clonotype. The V and J genes are TRBV20-1 and TRBJ1-4; D not certain. V lost 6 bases, J lost 7 bases, and 12 bases lay in between. The CDR3 runs 12 residues. Per the germline V gene, CDR1 is DFQATT and CDR2 is SNEGSKA (reference sequence). The CDR3 sequence: CSAAVSFEKLFF. The CDR3 nucleotides read TGCAGTGCAGCAGTCTCGTTTGAAAAACTGTTTTTT.

This clonotype was picked up many times. The chain has TRBV9 and TRBJ2-5; unclear D gene. The CDR3 covers 15 residues. The germline V gene encodes CDR1 SGDLS and CDR2 YYNGEE. Trimming pared 2 bases from V and 3 bases from J, leaving 14 bases between. The CDR3 reads CASSVLGDPKETQYF. The CDR3 coding sequence is TGTGCCAGCAGCGTCCTGGGTGACCCGAAAGAGACCCAGTACTTC. The whole variable domain, remainder taken from reference TRBV9 and TRBJ2-5, is DSGVTQTPKHLITATGQRVTLRCSPRSGDLSVYWYQQSLDQGLQFLIQYYNGEERAKGNILERFSAQQFPDLHSELNLSSLELGDSALYFCASSVLGDPKETQYFGPGTRLLVL.

This clonotype has ten or more counts. The J gene is TRBJ2-1, the V gene TRBV20-1; 11 bases are a match to TRBD2. CDR3 length: 15 residues. Trimming cost V 2 bases and J 4 bases; bases outside gene matches: 4. From germline, CDR1 is DFQATT and CDR2 SNEGSKA (reference sequence). CDR3 region: CSARQLAGGYNEQFF. CDR3 DNA: TGCAGTGCTAGACAGCTAGCGGGGGGATACAATGAGCAGTTCTTC.

Ten or more counts support this clonotype. This chain uses TRBV9 with TRBJ2-6; D possibly uses TRBD1 or TRBD2 (6 bases each). This CDR3 comprises 17 residues. Trimming shortened V by 4 bases and J by 0 bases, and 14 bases separated the two germline ends. CDR1 is SGDLS, CDR2 YYNGEE, per germline. Here the CDR3 DNA reads TGTGCCAGCAGCCCGCGGGGACAACTCTCTGGGGCCAACGTCCTGACTTTC. This encodes CASSPRGQLSGANVLTF.

This clonotype was picked up many times. Written as DNA, the CDR3 is TGCGCCAGCAGCGTAGGGGGGGGGCTTTCGACAGATACGCAGTATTTT. Translating it yields CASSVGGGLSTDTQYF. The rearrangement links TRBV5-1 to TRBJ2-3, with TRBD2 as a possible D gene (7 bases). V was cut by 4 bases and J by 3 bases, with 18 bases left in between. The CDR3 contains 16 residues. The germline gives CDR1 SGHRS, CDR2 YFSETQ. Full variable domain (rest looked up from reference TRBV5-1 and TRBJ2-3): KAGVTQTPRYLIKTRGQQVTLSCSPISGHRSVSWYQQTPGQGLQFLFEYFSETQRNKGNFPGRFSGRQFSNSRSEMNVSTLELGDSALYLCASSVGGGLSTDTQYFGPGTRLTVL.

Notes on this clonotype: A read error may explain this, as a much larger clone is one base away. The chain has TRBV6-6 and TRBJ2-1, with a tentative D call TRBD2 (5 bases). The CDR3 sequence is 15 residues long. Germline lookup yields CDR1 MNHNY and CDR2 SVGAGI (reference sequence). Trimming left V 10 bases short and J 0 bases short, with 16 bases between. The CDR3, as DNA: TGTGCCACCCTGGATGGGAGCTGCTCCTACAATGAGCAGTTCTTC. Its protein is CATLDGSCSYNEQFF.

This clonotype was detected many times. This rearrangement joins TRBV12-3 or TRBV12-4 to TRBJ2-2, with D unresolved. The CDR3 contains 14 residues. Between the trimmed V and J ends, which lost 6 bases and 0 bases, there was a span of 8 bases. The CDR3 region has the DNA TGTGCCAGCAGGCGAGGCGCGAACACCGGGGAGCTGTTTTTT. It specifies CASRRGANTGELFF.

This clonotype was picked up many times. The chain couples TRBV11-2 to TRBJ2-4; 9 bases agree with TRBD1. Looked up from germline, CDR1 is SGHAT and CDR2 is FQNNGV. The V segment lost 3 bases and the J segment 2 bases; nucleotides outside the gene matches: 11. The CDR3 runs 18 residues. CDR3 amino acids: CASSFGTGTGWPKNIQYF. The CDR3 region has the DNA TGTGCCAGCAGCTTTGGCACCGGGACAGGGTGGCCCAAAAACATTCAGTACTTC.

In its sample, this clonotype was seen many times. The chain joins TRBV4-2 to TRBJ1-4; D possibly corresponds to TRBD1 (5 bases). CDR1 LGHNA and CDR2 YNFKEQ come from the germline V gene. CDR3 length: 14 residues. Between the trimmed V and J ends, which lost 4 bases and 8 bases, there was a span of 14 bases. This CDR3 reads CASSLQTAEEKLFF. The CDR3 DNA reads TGTGCCAGCAGCCTACAGACAGCAGAAGAAAAACTGTTTTTT.